These 10 T cell receptor beta chains were all obtained from the same sample, sequenced in a study of blood T cell repertoires in COVID-19. The method was immunoSEQ multiplex PCR; TCRdb's version includes in-frame clones alone and lacks a portion of them. There are roughly 120,000 clones in the sample; roughly 85% occur only once, and about 13% lies in the top ten. The sample consisted of peripheral blood. Receptor source: a human donor in a cohort sampled during active COVID-19.

The rearrangement uses TRBV5-4 and TRBJ2-7; D perhaps matches TRBD1 (5 bases). Germline V gene data show CDR1 as SGHNT and CDR2 as YYREEE (reference sequence). Trimming removed 4 bases at V and 5 bases at J, with 13 bases between. This CDR3 is 13 amino acids long. The CDR3 loop is CASSMQGIDEQYF. The CDR3 nucleotides read TGTGCCAGCAGCATGCAGGGTATAGACGAGCAGTACTTC.

This sequence joins TRBV6-2 or TRBV6-3 and TRBJ1-5; 9 bases are shared with TRBD1. There are 15 residues in the CDR3. Germline V gene sequence: CDR1 MNHEY, CDR2 SVGEGT. J was trimmed by 4 bases and V by 5 bases; bases with no gene match: 6. CDR3 sequence (DNA): TGTGCCAGCAGTCCCGGGACAGGGATTAATCAGCCCCAGCATTTT. It encodes CASSPGTGINQPQHF.

This chain uses TRBV15 with TRBJ2-1, with 8 bases fitting TRBD2. The CDR3 contains 15 residues. Trimming removed 5 bases from V and 0 bases from J; junction bases left unmatched: 3. CDR1 and CDR2 (germline): LNHNV, YYDKDF (reference sequence). In DNA form, the CDR3 reads TGTGCCACCAGCGGCGGGGGGCCCTCCTACAATGAGCAGTTCTTC. Translating it yields CATSGGGPSYNEQFF.

A few counts support this clone. This chain joins TRBV28 and TRBJ1-6; D not resolved. V gave up 2 bases and J gave up 10 bases, with 15 bases separating them. CDR3 length: 15 residues. Germline lookup yields CDR1 MDHEN and CDR2 SYDVKM. The CDR3, as DNA: TGTGCCAGCAGTTTAGGAGGTCATAACTGGTCACCCCTCCACTTT. Residues: CASSLGGHNWSPLHF.

The gene calls are TRBV4-1 and TRBJ2-5, with 7 nucleotides matching TRBD1. Germline CDR1 is MGHRA and CDR2 is YSYEKL. V lost 0 bases and J lost 7; bases outside the gene matches: 2. This CDR3 contains 13 residues. The CDR3 spells CASSQDPGGTQYF. CDR3 sequence (DNA): TGCGCCAGCAGCCAAGATCCAGGGGGGACCCAGTACTTC.

The V and J genes are TRBV12-5 and TRBJ1-1; D uncertain. This CDR3 has 16 amino acids. Germline V gives CDR1 LGHNT, CDR2 FRNRAP. V dropped 1 base and J dropped 2 bases, with 14 bases sitting between them. This CDR3 reads CASGLDAGLTNTEAFF. The CDR3 coding sequence is TGTGCTAGTGGTTTGGATGCAGGTCTAACAAACACTGAAGCTTTCTTT.

The chain uses TRBV9 and TRBJ2-1; 8 bases are a match to TRBD2. CDR3 length: 16 amino acids. Germline assignment: CDR1 SGDLS and CDR2 YYNGEE. V was pared by 2 bases and J by 0 bases, with 4 bases of the junction left unmatched. Here the CDR3 reads CASSVSGGSSYNEQFF. CDR3 coding DNA: TGTGCCAGCAGCGTTTCGGGGGGGAGCTCCTACAATGAGCAGTTCTTC.

J is TRBJ2-5 and V is TRBV11-3, with a tentative D call TRBD2 (6 bases). The germline V and J ends were trimmed by 1 base and 1 base, with 10 bases remaining between them. The CDR3 covers 15 residues. From germline, CDR1 is SGHNT and CDR2 YENEEA. CDR3 in amino acids: CASSLGRGPQETQYF. Written as DNA, the CDR3 is TGTGCCAGCAGCTTAGGGCGGGGTCCCCAAGAGACCCAGTACTTC.

The chain combines TRBV20-1 with TRBJ1-1, with D unresolved. The CDR3 has 14 residues. Germline V gene lookup returns CDR1 DFQATT and CDR2 SNEGSKA (reference sequence). V was trimmed by 3 bases and J by 8 bases, leaving 19 bases between them. DNA for the CDR3: TGCAGTGCTAGTCCTTACCCCTTGTACTCCGAAGCTTTCTTT. It yields the protein CSASPYPLYSEAFF.

This chain connects TRBV7-8 to TRBJ2-2; D is unclear. The CDR3 length is 14 residues. Trimming pared 1 base from V and 1 base from J, leaving 4 bases between. The germline V gene encodes CDR1 SGHVS and CDR2 FQNEAQ. The CDR3 bases are TGTGCCAGCAGCTTAGTACAGAACACCGGGGAGCTGTTTTTT. Protein sequence: CASSLVQNTGELFF.